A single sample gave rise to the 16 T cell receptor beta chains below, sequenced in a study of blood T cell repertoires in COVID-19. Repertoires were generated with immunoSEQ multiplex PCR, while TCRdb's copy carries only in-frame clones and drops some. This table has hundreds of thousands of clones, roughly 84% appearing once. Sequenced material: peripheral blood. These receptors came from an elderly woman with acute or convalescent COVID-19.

DNA for the CDR3: TGTGCCAGCAGCCCGGGGGTAGGTCGGGAGACCCAGTACTTC. Its translation: CASSPGVGRETQYF. V and J are TRBV7-9 and TRBJ2-5; D perhaps matches TRBD2 (6 bases). The germline V and J ends were trimmed by 5 bases and 5 bases, with 15 bases remaining between them. The V gene's germline CDR1 is SEHNR and CDR2 FQNEAQ (reference sequence). This CDR3 is 14 amino acids long.

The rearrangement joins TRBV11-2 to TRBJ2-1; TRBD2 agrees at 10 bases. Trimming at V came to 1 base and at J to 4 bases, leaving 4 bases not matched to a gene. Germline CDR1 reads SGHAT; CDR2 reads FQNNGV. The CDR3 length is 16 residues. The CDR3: CASSLGASGGYNEQFF. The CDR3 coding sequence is TGTGCCAGCAGCTTAGGGGCTAGCGGGGGTTACAATGAGCAGTTCTTC.

This CDR3 reads CASSQAQGLDGYTF. The CDR3 coding sequence is TGTGCCAGCAGCCAAGCGCAGGGATTAGATGGCTACACCTTC. The chain couples TRBV3-1 (or the pseudogene TRBV3-2) to TRBJ1-2, with D tentatively TRBD1 (5 bases). CDR1 LGHDT and CDR2 YNNKEL come from the germline V gene (reference sequence). The CDR3 length is 14 residues. The germline V and J ends were trimmed by 1 base and 6 bases, with 12 bases remaining between them.

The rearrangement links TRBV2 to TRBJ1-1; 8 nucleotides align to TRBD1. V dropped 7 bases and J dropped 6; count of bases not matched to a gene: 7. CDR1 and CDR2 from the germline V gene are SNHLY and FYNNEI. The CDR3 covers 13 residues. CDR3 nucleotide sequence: TGTGCCAGCAAAGGCCAGGGGGCCGCTGAAGCTTTCTTT. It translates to CASKGQGAAEAFF.

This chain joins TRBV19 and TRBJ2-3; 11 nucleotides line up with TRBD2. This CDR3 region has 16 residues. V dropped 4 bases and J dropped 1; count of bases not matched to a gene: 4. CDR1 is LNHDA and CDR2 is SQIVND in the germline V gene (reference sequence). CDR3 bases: TGTGCCAGTAGTACCCTTAGCGGGGGGGGCACAGATACGCAGTATTTT. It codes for CASSTLSGGGTDTQYF.

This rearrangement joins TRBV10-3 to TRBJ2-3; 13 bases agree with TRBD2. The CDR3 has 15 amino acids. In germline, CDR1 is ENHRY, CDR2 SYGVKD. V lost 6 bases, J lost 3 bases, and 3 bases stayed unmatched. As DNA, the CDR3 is TGTGCCATCAGCGAGGGACTAGCGGGGACAGATACGCAGTATTTT. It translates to CAISEGLAGTDTQYF.

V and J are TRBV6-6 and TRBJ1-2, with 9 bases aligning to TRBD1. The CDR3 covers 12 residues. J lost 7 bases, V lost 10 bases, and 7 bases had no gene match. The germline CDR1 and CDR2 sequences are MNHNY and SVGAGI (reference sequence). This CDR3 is CATADRGGGYTF. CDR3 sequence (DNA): TGTGCCACCGCGGACAGGGGAGGTGGCTACACCTTC.

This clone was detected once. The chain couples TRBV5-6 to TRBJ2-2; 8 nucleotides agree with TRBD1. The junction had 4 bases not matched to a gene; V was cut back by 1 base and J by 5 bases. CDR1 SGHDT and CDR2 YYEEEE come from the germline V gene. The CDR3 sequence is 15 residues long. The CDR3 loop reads CASSLLQGVTGELFF. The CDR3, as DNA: TGTGCCAGCAGCTTGTTACAGGGGGTAACCGGGGAGCTGTTTTTT.

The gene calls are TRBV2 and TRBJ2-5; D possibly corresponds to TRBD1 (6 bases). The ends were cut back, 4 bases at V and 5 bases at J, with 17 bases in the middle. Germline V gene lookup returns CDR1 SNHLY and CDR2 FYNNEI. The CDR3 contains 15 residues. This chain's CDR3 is CASSAQGWNGETQYF. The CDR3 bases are TGTGCCAGCAGTGCTCAGGGGTGGAACGGGGAGACCCAGTACTTC.

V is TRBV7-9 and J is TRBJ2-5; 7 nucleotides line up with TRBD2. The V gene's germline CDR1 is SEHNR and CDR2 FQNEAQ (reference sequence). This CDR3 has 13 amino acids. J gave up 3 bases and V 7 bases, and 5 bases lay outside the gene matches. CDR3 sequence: CASIPAGKETQYF. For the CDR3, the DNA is TGTGCCAGCATCCCAGCGGGGAAAGAGACCCAGTACTTC. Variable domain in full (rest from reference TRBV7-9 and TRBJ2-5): DTGVSQNPRHKITKRGQNVTFRCDPISEHNRLYWYRQTLGQGPEFLTYFQNEAQLEKSRLLSDRFSAERPKGSFSTLEIQRTEQGDSAMYLCASIPAGKETQYFGPGTRLLVL.

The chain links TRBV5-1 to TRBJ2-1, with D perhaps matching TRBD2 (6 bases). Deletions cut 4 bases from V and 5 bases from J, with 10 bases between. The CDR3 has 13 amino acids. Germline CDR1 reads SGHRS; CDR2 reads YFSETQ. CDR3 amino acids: CASSVGRHNEQFF. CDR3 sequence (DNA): TGCGCCAGCAGCGTGGGGAGGCACAATGAGCAGTTCTTC.

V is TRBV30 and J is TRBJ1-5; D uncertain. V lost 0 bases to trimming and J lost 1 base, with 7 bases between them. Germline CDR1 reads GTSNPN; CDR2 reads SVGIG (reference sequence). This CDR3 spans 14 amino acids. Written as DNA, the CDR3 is TGTGCCTGGAGTGTACAAGTCAGCAATCAGCCCCAGCATTTT. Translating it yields CAWSVQVSNQPQHF.

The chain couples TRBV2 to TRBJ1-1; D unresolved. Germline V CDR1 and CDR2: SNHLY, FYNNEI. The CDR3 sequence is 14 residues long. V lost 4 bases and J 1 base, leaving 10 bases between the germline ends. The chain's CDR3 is CASSAGVRNTEAFF. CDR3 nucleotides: TGTGCCAGCAGTGCGGGAGTGAGGAACACTGAAGCTTTCTTT.

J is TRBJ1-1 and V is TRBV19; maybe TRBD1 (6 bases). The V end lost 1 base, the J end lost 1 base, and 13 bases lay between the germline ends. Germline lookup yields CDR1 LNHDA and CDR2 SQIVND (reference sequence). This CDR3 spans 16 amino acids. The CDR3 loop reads CASSIGVGTTNTEAFF. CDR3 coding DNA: TGTGCCAGTAGTATAGGGGTTGGGACAACGAACACTGAAGCTTTCTTT. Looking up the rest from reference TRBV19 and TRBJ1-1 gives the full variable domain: DGGITQSPKYLFRKEGQNVTLSCEQNLNHDAMYWYRQDPGQGLRLIYYSQIVNDFQKGDIAEGYSVSREKKESFPLTVTSAQKNPTAFYLCASSIGVGTTNTEAFFGQGTRLTVV.

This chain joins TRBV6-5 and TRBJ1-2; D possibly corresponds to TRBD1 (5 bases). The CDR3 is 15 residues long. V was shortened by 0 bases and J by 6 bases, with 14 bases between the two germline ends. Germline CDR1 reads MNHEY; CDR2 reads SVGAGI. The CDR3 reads CASSYSVGGADGYTF. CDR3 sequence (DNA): TGTGCCAGCAGTTACTCAGTCGGAGGGGCTGATGGCTACACCTTC.

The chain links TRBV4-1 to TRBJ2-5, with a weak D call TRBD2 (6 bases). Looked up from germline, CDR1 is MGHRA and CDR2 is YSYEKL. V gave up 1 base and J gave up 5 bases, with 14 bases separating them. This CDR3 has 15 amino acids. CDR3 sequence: CASSQVQRVHETQYF. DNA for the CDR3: TGCGCCAGCAGCCAAGTACAGCGGGTACACGAGACCCAGTACTTC.